The next 9 T cell receptor beta chains were all read from a single sample in a study of T cell responses to AZD1222 COVID-19 vaccine. TCRdb's copy holds only in-frame clones and misses some; the assay was immunoSEQ multiplex PCR. The sample holds 150,000 to 200,000 clones; almost 90% are singletons and the top ten take around 6%. The source material was peripheral blood, sampled on day 0 of AZD1222 vaccination. These receptors all stem from an adult in good health.

The chain is built from TRBV7-9 and TRBJ1-4; no reliable D call. Trimming cost V 4 bases and J 5 bases, with 8 bases left between them. The CDR3 contains 13 residues. The V gene's germline CDR1 is SEHNR and CDR2 FQNEAQ (reference sequence). CDR3 sequence: CASSSSSNEKLFF. The CDR3, as DNA: TGTGCCAGCAGCTCCTCCTCGAATGAAAAACTGTTTTTT.

V is TRBV29-1 and J is TRBJ2-3; D ambiguous. The V gene's germline CDR1 is SQVTM and CDR2 ANQGSEA. The CDR3 extends over 12 amino acids. Deletions cut 6 bases from V and 4 bases from J, with 11 bases between. The CDR3 nucleotides read TGCAGCGTCCAACTTGCCCCAGATACGCAGTATTTT. Encoded protein: CSVQLAPDTQYF.

The CDR3 sequence: CASSQDWDRREKLFF. The CDR3 DNA follows: TGCGCCAGCAGCCAAGACTGGGACAGGCGGGAAAAACTGTTTTTT. The gene calls are TRBV4-3 and TRBJ1-4, with TRBD1 identical over 8 bases. CDR1 is LGHNA and CDR2 is YSLEER in the germline V gene. CDR3 length: 15 amino acids. The junction had 5 bases not matched to a gene; V was cut back by 0 bases and J by 8 bases.

This clone was observed a single time. Other DNA sequences in the same sample also yield this CDR3. The gene calls are TRBV18 and TRBJ2-2, with D hard to call. V was shortened by 6 bases and J by 5 bases, with 7 bases between the two germline ends. Germline V lookup: CDR1 KGHSH, CDR2 LQKENI. CDR3 length: 12 residues. The CDR3 loop reads CASSPRTGELFF. CDR3 nucleotide sequence: TGTGCCAGCTCGCCCCGGACCGGGGAGCTGTTTTTT.

The chain employs TRBV28 and TRBJ2-7; TRBD1 matches 7 bases. After removal of 10 bases from V and 3 bases from J, the junction contained 6 bases not matched to a gene. The CDR3 has 12 residues. The germline gives CDR1 MDHEN, CDR2 SYDVKM. This CDR3 reads CATGTDHYEQYF. As DNA, the CDR3 is TGTGCCACCGGGACAGATCACTACGAGCAGTACTTC.

The V and J genes are TRBV3-1 (or the pseudogene TRBV3-2) and TRBJ1-2; 9 bases are a match to TRBD1. Germline trimming cut 4 bases from V and 4 bases from J; bases unmatched to any gene: 1. Germline CDR1 is LGHDT and CDR2 is YNNKEL (reference sequence). This CDR3 region has 13 residues. The CDR3 nucleotides are TGTGCCAGCAGCCCGGACAGGGGCTATGGCTACACCTTC. It specifies CASSPDRGYGYTF.

V gene TRBV7-8 combines with J gene TRBJ1-1, with 10 bases that match TRBD1. Germline V gene sequence: CDR1 SGHVS, CDR2 FQNEAQ. CDR3 size: 15 residues. The J segment lost 5 bases and the V segment lost 5 bases, leaving 8 bases of the junction unmatched. The CDR3 DNA is TGTGCCAGCAGCGAATGGGACAGGGGAGATACTGAAGCTTTCTTT. Protein sequence: CASSEWDRGDTEAFF.

This chain joins TRBV7-3 and TRBJ2-7; D is possibly TRBD1 or TRBD2 (6 bases each). With 11 bases removed from V and 3 bases from J, the gap between germline ends came to 23 bases. Germline V CDR1 and CDR2: SGHTA, FQGTGA. The CDR3 length is 15 residues. The CDR3 DNA follows: TGTGCCGGATATTTAACTCGGGGGCTACTCTACGAGCAGTACTTC. Translated: CAGYLTRGLLYEQYF.

V and J are TRBV9 and TRBJ2-1; D may be TRBD1 or TRBD2 (5 bases each). V lost 1 base and J 10 bases, leaving 12 bases between the germline ends. The V gene's germline CDR1 is SGDLS and CDR2 YYNGEE. The CDR3 has 13 residues. CDR3 protein: CASSVLGTAEQFF. The CDR3 DNA reads as TGTGCCAGCAGCGTACTAGGGACGGCCGAGCAGTTCTTC.